The text below deals with one T cell receptor (beta chain). With 2 bases removed from V and 2 bases from J, the gap between germline ends came to 10 bases. Looked up from germline, CDR1 is MGHRA and CDR2 is YSYEKL. The CDR3 runs 15 residues. The sample is drawn from a study of OX40 agonist ivuxolimab in advanced cancers. Background on the study: Patients with prior anti-PD-1, anti-PD-L1 or anti-CTLA-4 therapy were eligible; approximately 37% had some.

Sequencing was performed with immunoSEQ multiplex PCR; in TCRdb, only in-frame clones are kept and a portion is missing. The sample holds about 65,000 clones; more than 70% are singletons and the top ten take roughly 1%. The sequencing here drew on CD4+ or CD8+ T cells sorted from blood, taken in a trial of the OX40 agonist ivuxolimab. This receptor was taken from an adult with an advanced solid tumor such as melanoma, head and neck, liver or kidney cancer. The chain uses TRBV4-1 and TRBJ1-5, with D possibly TRBD1 on 6 matching bases. As DNA, the CDR3 is TGCGCCAGCAGCCAAACAGGGAAGGGCAATCAGCCCCAGCATTTT. This encodes CASSQTGKGNQPQHF.